This TCR beta chain was identified during a study of molecular identifiers for immune sequencing clone quantification. Germline CDR1 is MGHRA and CDR2 is YSYEKL. This CDR3 has 15 amino acids. Trimming shortened V by 0 bases and J by 4 bases, and 12 bases separated the two germline ends. For naive CD8 T cells, sorting used the CD8+CD4-CCR7+CD45RA+ phenotype. TCRdb reprocessed the PCR reads with MiXCR, giving one entry per CDR3 protein. The sample lists approximately 36,000 distinct CDR3 sequences; less than 20% were seen once. In this sample, this clonotype turned up many times. The antigen is undetermined. Findings of the study overall: Clonotypes surpassing 20 RNA copies contained over 98% of effector molecules, versus under 1% in naive cells. Clone sizes could be underestimated for highly expanded clones when identical TCR molecules share a barcode.

The sequence came from a human donor in good health. Some libraries in this study had Jurkat cell RNA spiked in. Sequenced input: naive CD8+ T cells from blood, with Jurkat cell RNA spiked in. The sample's subset: FACS-sorted CD8+CD4-CCR7+CD45RA+ naive T cells. This sequence joins TRBV4-1 and TRBJ2-5; D not certain. The CDR3: CASSQEEQIAETQYF. In DNA, the CDR3 is TGCGCCAGCAGCCAAGAAGAACAAATTGCAGAGACCCAGTACTTC.